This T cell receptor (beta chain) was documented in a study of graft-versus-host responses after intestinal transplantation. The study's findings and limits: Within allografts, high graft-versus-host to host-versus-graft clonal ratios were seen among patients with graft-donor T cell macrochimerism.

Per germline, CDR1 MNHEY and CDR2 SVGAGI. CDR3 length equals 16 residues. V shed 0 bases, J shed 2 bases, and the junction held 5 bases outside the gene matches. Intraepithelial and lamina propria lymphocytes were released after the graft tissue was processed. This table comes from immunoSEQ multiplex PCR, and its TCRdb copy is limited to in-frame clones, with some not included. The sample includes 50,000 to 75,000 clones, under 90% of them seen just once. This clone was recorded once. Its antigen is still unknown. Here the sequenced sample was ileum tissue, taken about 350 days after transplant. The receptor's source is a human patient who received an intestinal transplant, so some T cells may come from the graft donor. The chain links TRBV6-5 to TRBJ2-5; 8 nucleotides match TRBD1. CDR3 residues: CASSYSGTGLQETQYF. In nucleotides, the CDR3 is TGTGCCAGCAGTTACTCCGGGACAGGATTACAAGAGACCCAGTACTTC.